This T cell receptor (beta chain) was recovered during a study of T cell responses to AZD1222 COVID-19 vaccine. Regarding the study as a whole: Among the donors, most were white British and more were female, and clonal diversity was possibly underestimated.

With regard to this clone: Its cognate antigen is unknown.

The germline V gene encodes CDR1 SGHTA and CDR2 FQGNSA. This CDR3 has 16 residues. With V trimmed by 4 bases and J by 6 bases, 11 bases remained unmatched. Clones were read by immunoSEQ multiplex PCR, and TCRdb kept only the in-frame ones, dropping some. Here the sample spans approximately 150,000 clones, 85% to 90% being singletons. The V and J genes are TRBV7-2 and TRBJ2-3, with TRBD2 identical over 9 bases. Source: peripheral blood, taken on day 0 of AZD1222 vaccination. The clonotype originates from an adult in good health. The CDR3 DNA reads TGTGCCAGCAGCTCCAGAGCGGGACTAGCATGGGATACGCAGTATTTT. The encoded protein is CASSSRAGLAWDTQYF.